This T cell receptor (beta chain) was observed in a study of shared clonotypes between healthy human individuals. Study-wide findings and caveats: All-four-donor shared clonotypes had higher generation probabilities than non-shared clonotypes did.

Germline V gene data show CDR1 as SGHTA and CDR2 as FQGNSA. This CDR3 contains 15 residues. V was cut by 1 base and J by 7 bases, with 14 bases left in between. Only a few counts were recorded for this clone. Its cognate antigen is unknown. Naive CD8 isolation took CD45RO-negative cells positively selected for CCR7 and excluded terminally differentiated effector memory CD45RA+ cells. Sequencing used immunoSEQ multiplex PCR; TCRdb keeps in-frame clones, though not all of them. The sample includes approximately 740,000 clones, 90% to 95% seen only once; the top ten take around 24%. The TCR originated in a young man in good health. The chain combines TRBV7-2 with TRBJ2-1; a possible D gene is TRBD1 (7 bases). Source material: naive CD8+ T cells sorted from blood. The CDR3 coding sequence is TGTGCCAGCAGCTTAGAGTGGGACAGCGGGAATGAGCAGTTCTTC. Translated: CASSLEWDSGNEQFF.